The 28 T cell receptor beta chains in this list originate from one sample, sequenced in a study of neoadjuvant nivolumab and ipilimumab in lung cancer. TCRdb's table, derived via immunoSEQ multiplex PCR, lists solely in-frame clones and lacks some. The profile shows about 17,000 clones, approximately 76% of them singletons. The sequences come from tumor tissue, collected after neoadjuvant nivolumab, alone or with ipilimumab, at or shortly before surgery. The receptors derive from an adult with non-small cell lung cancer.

The CDR3 DNA is TGCGCCAGCAGCTTAGACAGACCCATAAACACTGAAGCTTTCTTT. Encoded protein: CASSLDRPINTEAFF. V usage is TRBV5-1 and J usage is TRBJ1-1, with D possibly being TRBD1 (5 bases). Deletions cut 2 bases from V and 2 bases from J, with 13 bases between. Germline V lookup: CDR1 SGHRS, CDR2 YFSETQ. The CDR3 has 15 amino acids.

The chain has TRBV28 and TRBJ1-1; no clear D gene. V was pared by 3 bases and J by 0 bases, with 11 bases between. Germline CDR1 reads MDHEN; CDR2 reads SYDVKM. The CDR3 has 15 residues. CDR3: CASSFRERMNTEAFF. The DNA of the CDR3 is TGTGCCAGCAGTTTCCGGGAGAGAATGAACACTGAAGCTTTCTTT.

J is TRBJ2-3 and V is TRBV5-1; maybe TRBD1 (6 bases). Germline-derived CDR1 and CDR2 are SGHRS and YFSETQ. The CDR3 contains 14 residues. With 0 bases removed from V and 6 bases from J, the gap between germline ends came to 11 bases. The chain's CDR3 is CASSLEPGVDTQYF. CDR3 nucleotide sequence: TGCGCCAGCAGCTTGGAGCCAGGGGTTGATACGCAGTATTTT. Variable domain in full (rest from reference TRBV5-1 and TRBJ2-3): KAGVTQTPRYLIKTRGQQVTLSCSPISGHRSVSWYQQTPGQGLQFLFEYFSETQRNKGNFPGRFSGRQFSNSRSEMNVSTLELGDSALYLCASSLEPGVDTQYFGPGTRLTVL.

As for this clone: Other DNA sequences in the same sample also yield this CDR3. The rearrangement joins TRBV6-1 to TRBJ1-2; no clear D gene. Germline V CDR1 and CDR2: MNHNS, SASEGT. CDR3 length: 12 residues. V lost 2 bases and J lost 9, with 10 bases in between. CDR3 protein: CASSELDTSYTF. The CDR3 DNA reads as TGTGCCAGCAGTGAATTGGATACTAGCTACACCTTC.

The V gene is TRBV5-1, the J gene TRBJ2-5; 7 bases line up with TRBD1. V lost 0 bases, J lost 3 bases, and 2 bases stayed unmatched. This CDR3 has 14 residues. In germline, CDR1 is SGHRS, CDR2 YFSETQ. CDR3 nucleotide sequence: TGCGCCAGCAGCTTGGCCGACAGGGAAGAGACCCAGTACTTC. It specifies CASSLADREETQYF.

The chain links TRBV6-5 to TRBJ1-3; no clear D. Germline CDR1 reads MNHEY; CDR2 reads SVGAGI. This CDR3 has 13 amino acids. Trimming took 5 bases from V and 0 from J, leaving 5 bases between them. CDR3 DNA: TGTGCCAGCAGTCCTTTCTCTGGAAACACCATATATTTT. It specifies CASSPFSGNTIYF.

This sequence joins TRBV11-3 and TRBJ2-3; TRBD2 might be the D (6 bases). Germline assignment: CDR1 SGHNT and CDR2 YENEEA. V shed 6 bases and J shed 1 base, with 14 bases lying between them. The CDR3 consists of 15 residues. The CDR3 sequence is CASSWISGGTDTQYF. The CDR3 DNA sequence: TGTGCCAGCAGTTGGATCTCGGGGGGCACAGATACGCAGTATTTT.

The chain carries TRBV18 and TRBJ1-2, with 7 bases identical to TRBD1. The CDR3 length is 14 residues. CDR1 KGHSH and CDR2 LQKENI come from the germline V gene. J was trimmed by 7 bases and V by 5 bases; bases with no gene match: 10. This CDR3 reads CASSLGQSSGGYTF. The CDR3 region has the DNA TGTGCCAGCTCATTGGGACAGTCAAGTGGTGGCTACACCTTC.

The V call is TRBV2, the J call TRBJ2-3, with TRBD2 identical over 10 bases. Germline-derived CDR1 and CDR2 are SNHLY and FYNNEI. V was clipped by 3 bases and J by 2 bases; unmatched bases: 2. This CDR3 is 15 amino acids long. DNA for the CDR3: TGTGCCAGCAGTGAGGGACTAGCGCCCACAGATACGCAGTATTTT. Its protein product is CASSEGLAPTDTQYF.

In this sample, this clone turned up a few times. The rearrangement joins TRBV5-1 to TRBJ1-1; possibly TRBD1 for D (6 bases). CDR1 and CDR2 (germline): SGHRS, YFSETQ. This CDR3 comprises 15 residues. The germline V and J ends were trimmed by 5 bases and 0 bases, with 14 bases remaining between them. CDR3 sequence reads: CASRVTPGVNTEAFF. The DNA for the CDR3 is TGCGCCAGCAGAGTCACCCCAGGGGTGAACACTGAAGCTTTCTTT.

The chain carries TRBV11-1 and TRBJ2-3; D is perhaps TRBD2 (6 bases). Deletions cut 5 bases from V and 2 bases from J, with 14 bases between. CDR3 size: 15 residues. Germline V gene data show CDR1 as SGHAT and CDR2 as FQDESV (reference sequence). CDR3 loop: CASSPGWDFTDTQYF. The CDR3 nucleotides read TGTGCCAGCAGCCCCGGCTGGGACTTCACAGATACGCAGTATTTT.

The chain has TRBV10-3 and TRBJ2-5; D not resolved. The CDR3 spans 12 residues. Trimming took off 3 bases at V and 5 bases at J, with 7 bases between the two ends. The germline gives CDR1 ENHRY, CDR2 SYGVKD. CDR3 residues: CAISDRRETQYF. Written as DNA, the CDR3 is TGTGCCATCAGTGACCGGCGGGAGACCCAGTACTTC.

The CDR3 DNA sequence: TGTGCCAGCAGCTTATATGGGTCAGGGGCCTACAATGAGCAGTTCTTC. It encodes CASSLYGSGAYNEQFF. The chain joins TRBV11-3 to TRBJ2-1; the D gene is possibly TRBD1 (6 bases). The CDR3 loop spans 16 amino acids. V lost 2 bases and J lost 2, with 13 bases in between. Germline V gives CDR1 SGHNT, CDR2 YENEEA. Full variable domain (missing parts from reference TRBV11-3 and TRBJ2-1): EAGVVQSPRYKIIEKKQPVAFWCNPISGHNTLYWYLQNLGQGPELLIRYENEEAVDDSQLPKDRFSAERLKGVDSTLKIQPAELGDSAVYLCASSLYGSGAYNEQFFGPGTRLTVL.

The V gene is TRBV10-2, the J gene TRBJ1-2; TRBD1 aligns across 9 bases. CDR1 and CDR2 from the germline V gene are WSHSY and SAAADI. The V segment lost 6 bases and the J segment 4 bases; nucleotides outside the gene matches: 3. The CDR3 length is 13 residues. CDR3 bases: TGCGCCAGCAGGGTGGGACAGGGCTATGGCTACACCTTC. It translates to CASRVGQGYGYTF.

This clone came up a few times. The CDR3 sequence: CASSFLDTYEQYF. The CDR3 DNA follows: TGCGCCAGCAGCTTCCTGGACACCTACGAGCAGTACTTC. V is TRBV5-1 and J is TRBJ2-7, with D possibly being TRBD1 (5 bases). Trimming removed 2 bases from V and 2 bases from J, with 8 bases in between. CDR3 length: 13 residues. Germline-derived CDR1 and CDR2 are SGHRS and YFSETQ.

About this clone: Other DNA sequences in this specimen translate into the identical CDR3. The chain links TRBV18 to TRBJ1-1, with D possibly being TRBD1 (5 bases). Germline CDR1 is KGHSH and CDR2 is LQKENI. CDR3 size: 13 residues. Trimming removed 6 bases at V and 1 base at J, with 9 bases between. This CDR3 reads CASSPQGNTEAFF. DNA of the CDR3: TGTGCCAGCTCCCCCCAGGGGAACACTGAAGCTTTCTTT. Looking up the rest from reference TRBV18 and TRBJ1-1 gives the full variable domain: NAGVMQNPRHLVRRRGQEARLRCSPMKGHSHVYWYRQLPEEGLKFMVYLQKENIIDESGMPKERFSAEFPKEGPSILRIQQVVRGDSAAYFCASSPQGNTEAFFGQGTRLTVV.

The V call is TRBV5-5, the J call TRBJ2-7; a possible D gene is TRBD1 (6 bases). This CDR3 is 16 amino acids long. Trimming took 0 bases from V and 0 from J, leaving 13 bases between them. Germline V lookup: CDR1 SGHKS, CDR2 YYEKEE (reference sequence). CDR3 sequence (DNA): TGTGCCAGCAGCTTGGACAGGGAACTACCCTCCTACGAGCAGTACTTC. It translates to CASSLDRELPSYEQYF.

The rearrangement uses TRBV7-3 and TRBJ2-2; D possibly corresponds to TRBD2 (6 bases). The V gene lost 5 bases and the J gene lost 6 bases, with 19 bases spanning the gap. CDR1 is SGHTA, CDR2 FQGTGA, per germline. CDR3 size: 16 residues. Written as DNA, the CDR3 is TGTGCCAGCAGCAGAGGAGGAGGGTTAGGAGCCGGGGAGCTGTTTTTT. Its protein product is CASSRGGGLGAGELFF.

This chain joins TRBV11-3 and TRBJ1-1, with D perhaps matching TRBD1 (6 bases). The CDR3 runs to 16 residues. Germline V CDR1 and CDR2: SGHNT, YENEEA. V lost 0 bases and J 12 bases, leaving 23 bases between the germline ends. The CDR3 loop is CASSLEEDREFPVTFF. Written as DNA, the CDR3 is TGTGCCAGCAGCTTAGAGGAGGACAGAGAGTTTCCTGTGACTTTCTTT.

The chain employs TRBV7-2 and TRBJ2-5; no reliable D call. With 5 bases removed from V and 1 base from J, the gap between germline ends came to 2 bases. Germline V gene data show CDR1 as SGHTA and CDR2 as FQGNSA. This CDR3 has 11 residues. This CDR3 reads CASSPQETQYF. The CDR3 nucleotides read TGTGCCAGCAGCCCCCAAGAGACCCAGTACTTC.

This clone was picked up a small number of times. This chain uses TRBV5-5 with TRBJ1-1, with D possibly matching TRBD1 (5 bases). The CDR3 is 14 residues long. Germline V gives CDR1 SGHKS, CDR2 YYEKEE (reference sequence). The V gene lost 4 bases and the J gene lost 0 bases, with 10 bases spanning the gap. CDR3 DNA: TGTGCCAGCAGCGCCTGGGGGTTGAACACTGAAGCTTTCTTT. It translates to CASSAWGLNTEAFF.

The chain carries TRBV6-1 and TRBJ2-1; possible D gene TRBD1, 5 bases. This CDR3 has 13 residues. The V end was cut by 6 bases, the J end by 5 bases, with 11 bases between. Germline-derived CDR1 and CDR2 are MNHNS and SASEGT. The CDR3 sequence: CASSLTDDNEQFF. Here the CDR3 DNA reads TGTGCCAGCAGCCTGACAGACGACAATGAGCAGTTCTTC.

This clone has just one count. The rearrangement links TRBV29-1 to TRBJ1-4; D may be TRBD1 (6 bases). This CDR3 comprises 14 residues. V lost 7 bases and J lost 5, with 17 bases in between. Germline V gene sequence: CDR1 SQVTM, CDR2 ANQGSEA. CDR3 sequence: CSATRGTGNEKLFF. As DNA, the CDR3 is TGCAGCGCCACGAGGGGGACTGGGAATGAAAAACTGTTTTTT. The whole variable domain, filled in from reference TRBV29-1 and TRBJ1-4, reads SAVISQKPSRDICQRGTSLTIQCQVDSQVTMMFWYRQQPGQSLTLIATANQGSEATYESGFVIDKFPISRPNLTFSTLTVSNMSPEDSSIYLCSATRGTGNEKLFFGSGTQLSVL.

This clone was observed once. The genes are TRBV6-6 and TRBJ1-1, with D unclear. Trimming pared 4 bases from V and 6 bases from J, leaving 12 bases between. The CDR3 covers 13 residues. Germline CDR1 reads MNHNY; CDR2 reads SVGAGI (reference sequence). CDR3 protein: CASSWAVLAEAFF. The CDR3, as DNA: TGTGCCAGCAGTTGGGCGGTATTGGCTGAAGCTTTCTTT.

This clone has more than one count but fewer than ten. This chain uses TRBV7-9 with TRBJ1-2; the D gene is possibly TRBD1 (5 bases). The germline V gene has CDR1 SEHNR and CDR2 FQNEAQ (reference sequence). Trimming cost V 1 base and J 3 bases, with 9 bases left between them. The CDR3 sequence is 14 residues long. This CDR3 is CASSLGGGHYGYTF. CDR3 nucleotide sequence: TGTGCCAGCAGCTTAGGCGGGGGTCACTATGGCTACACCTTC.

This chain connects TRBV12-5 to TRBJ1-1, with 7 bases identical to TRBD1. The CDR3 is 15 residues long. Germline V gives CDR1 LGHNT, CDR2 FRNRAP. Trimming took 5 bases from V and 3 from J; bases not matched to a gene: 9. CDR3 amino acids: CASGGAQGGDTEAFF. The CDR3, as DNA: TGTGCTAGTGGTGGGGCCCAGGGGGGGGACACTGAAGCTTTCTTT.

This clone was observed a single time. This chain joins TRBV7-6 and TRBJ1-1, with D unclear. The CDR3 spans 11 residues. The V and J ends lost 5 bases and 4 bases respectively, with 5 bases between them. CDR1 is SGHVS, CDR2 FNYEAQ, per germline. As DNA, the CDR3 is TGTGCCAGCAGCATGGGCACTGAAGCTTTCTTT. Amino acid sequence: CASSMGTEAFF.

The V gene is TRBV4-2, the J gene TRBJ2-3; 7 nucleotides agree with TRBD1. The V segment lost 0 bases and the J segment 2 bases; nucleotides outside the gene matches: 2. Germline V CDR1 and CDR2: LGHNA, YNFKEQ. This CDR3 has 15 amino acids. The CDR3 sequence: CASSQEQGHTDTQYF. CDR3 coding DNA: TGTGCCAGCAGCCAAGAACAGGGGCACACAGATACGCAGTATTTT.